A selection of T cell receptor beta chains follows, all from one sample in a study of T cells in localized non-small cell lung cancer. Assay: immunoSEQ multiplex PCR; the TCRdb copy retains only in-frame clones and omits some. The data hold thousands of clones, with 25% to 30% observed a single time. The sequencing used normal lung tissue next to the tumor, collected before any cancer treatment. These receptors all come from a man between 40 and 70 years old with stage II squamous cell lung carcinoma. The conserved cysteine and the conserved F or W are not part of the CDR3 here. The D gene is left open where the match is weak.

len,j_gene,v_gene,d_gene,CDR3aa
14,TRBJ1-5,TRBV28,.,ASSLSYRYGNQPQH
15,TRBJ2-1,TRBV23-1,TRBD2,ASSQVLRGGFYNEQF
12,TRBJ2-2,TRBV11-3,TRBD1,ASSWDSNTGELF
13,TRBJ2-5,TRBV11-3,.,ASSLGTGYQETQY
14,TRBJ2-1,TRBV6-8,TRBD2,ASSPTSGGGVHEQF
12,TRBJ1-6,TRBV19,TRBD1,ASKSGTGNSPLH
12,TRBJ1-2,TRBV6-8,TRBD1,ASSGQGFDYGYT
12,TRBJ1-5,TRBV6-8,.,ASSYVGRNQPQH
10,TRBJ2-2,TRBV2,.,ASRWGTGELF
12,TRBJ1-2,TRBV19,.,ASSEIRGKRGYT
16,TRBJ1-6,TRBV28,TRBD1,ASGVSGGRRTYNSPLH
13,TRBJ2-1,TRBV28,.,ASSLQVTSYNEQF
13,TRBJ2-6,TRBV6-8,.,ASKRLTSGANVLT
12,TRBJ2-2,TRBV11-3,.,ASSLGLYTGELF
13,TRBJ2-1,TRBV10-2,TRBD2,ASSLSGGAGNEQF
14,TRBJ2-5,TRBV6-8,TRBD2,ASSPVAIAGQETQY
12,TRBJ1-1,TRBV11-3,.,ASSPGGSYTEAF
13,TRBJ2-1,TRBV11-3,.,ASSLTRGPWNEQF
11,TRBJ2-7,TRBV28,.,ASVSIVGGEQY
16,TRBJ2-3,TRBV19,.,ASSIEGRGYLSTDTQY
12,TRBJ2-7,TRBV11-3,.,ASSLVPSTDEQY
12,TRBJ2-3,TRBV19,.,ASSIMQSTDTQY
14,TRBJ2-1,TRBV4-1,.,ASSQGLRAVYNEQF
14,TRBJ2-1,TRBV6-8,.,ASRRSGDGSYNEQF
13,TRBJ2-7,TRBV28,TRBD2,ASRRTSTTTYEQY
14,TRBJ1-4,TRBV19,.,ASSMRAGTTNEKLF
11,TRBJ2-4,TRBV18,.,ASSPQGLDIQY
14,TRBJ2-7,TRBV6-8,TRBD1,ASTLRTGTGGDEQY
11,TRBJ2-7,TRBV29-1,TRBD2,SVPGLAAGEQY
12,TRBJ2-2,TRBV11-3,.,ASSFVNTLGELF
10,TRBJ2-2,TRBV9,.,ASSLGPGELF
13,TRBJ2-3,TRBV29-1,TRBD2,SVDWLAGGLDTQY